This T cell receptor (beta chain) emerged from a study of OX40 agonist ivuxolimab in advanced cancers. For the study at large: Head and neck, renal cell, melanoma or hepatocellular carcinoma were the cancers that dose-escalation patients had.

This clone was seen once. Its antigen remains unidentified. Notes on the study in general: In general, CD8+ T cells held more expanded clones than CD4+ did, on average.

The CDR3 sequence is 13 residues long. Trimming took off 6 bases at V and 0 bases at J, with 8 bases between the two ends. CDR1 is SEHNR, CDR2 FQNEAQ, per germline (reference sequence). Clones were read by immunoSEQ multiplex PCR, and TCRdb kept only the in-frame ones, dropping some. This table holds 70,000 to 95,000 clones, approximately 91% found once. The starting material was CD4+ or CD8+ T cells sorted from blood, obtained in a trial of the OX40 agonist ivuxolimab. The clonotype originates from an adult with an advanced solid tumor such as melanoma, head and neck, liver or kidney cancer. V is TRBV7-9 and J is TRBJ1-1; D is ambiguous. For the CDR3, the DNA is TGTGCCAGCAGGCCCACAATGAACACTGAAGCTTTCTTT. Encoded protein: CASRPTMNTEAFF.